The next 31 T cell receptor beta chains were all read from a single sample in a study of T cell repertoires in cytomegalovirus infection. Using its own MiXCR run on the reads, TCRdb lists one record per CDR3 protein. The sample records almost 500,000 distinct CDR3 sequences, 11% being singletons. The sequenced sample was PBMCs. Receptors originate from a human donor in good health (CMV status not recorded). Some clones in this sample may be carry-over from other donors' samples.

The chain combines TRBV29-1 with TRBJ1-2; 8 positions agree with TRBD1. There are 14 residues in the CDR3. Trimming removed 6 bases from V and 5 bases from J; junction bases left unmatched: 11. Looked up from germline, CDR1 is SQVTM and CDR2 is ANQGSEA. CDR3 region: CSVGPTGGRYGYTF. The CDR3 coding sequence is TGCAGCGTCGGACCTACAGGGGGGAGATATGGCTACACCTTC.

The table lists this clonotype with many counts. The chain recombines TRBV15 with TRBJ2-2; no reliable D call. Germline V gives CDR1 LNHNV, CDR2 YYDKDF (reference sequence). This CDR3 is built from 13 residues. Deletions cut 1 base from V and 7 bases from J, with 7 bases between. The CDR3 region is CATSRAGDGELFF. The DNA for the CDR3 is TGTGCCACCAGCAGAGCCGGAGACGGGGAGCTGTTTTTT.

The V gene is TRBV14, the J gene TRBJ2-2; TRBD1 agrees at 7 bases. The trim removed 4 bases at V and 4 bases at J, leaving 6 bases unmatched. The CDR3 totals 15 residues. CDR1 SGHDN and CDR2 FVKESK come from the germline V gene. CDR3 sequence: CASSPLTGLTGELFF. The CDR3 DNA sequence: TGTGCCAGCAGCCCTTTGACAGGGCTCACCGGGGAGCTGTTTTTT.

This clonotype was seen ten or more times. V is TRBV18 and J is TRBJ2-5; D call uncertain. V was shortened by 3 bases and J by 2 bases, with 10 bases between the two germline ends. The CDR3 has 14 amino acids. Germline CDR1 is KGHSH and CDR2 is LQKENI. Written as DNA, the CDR3 is TGTGCCAGCTCACCCAGCAGTACACAAGAGACCCAGTACTTC. Translating gives CASSPSSTQETQYF.

In its sample, this clonotype was seen many times. CDR3 DNA: TGCAGCGTTGAAGATCCTAGGGCTTTCTTT. Its protein is CSVEDPRAFF. The genes are TRBV29-1 and TRBJ1-1; D is unclear. Germline CDR1 is SQVTM and CDR2 is ANQGSEA. V was trimmed by 0 bases and J by 11 bases, leaving 7 bases between them. This CDR3 is 10 amino acids long.

This clonotype was observed a single time. The chain links TRBV15 to TRBJ2-5; a weak D match, TRBD2 (7 bases). CDR3 length equals 14 residues. V lost 0 bases to trimming and J lost 4 bases, with 9 bases between them. CDR1 and CDR2 from the germline V gene are LNHNV and YYDKDF (reference sequence). The CDR3 is CATSRERGGETQYF. The DNA of the CDR3 is TGTGCCACCAGCAGAGAGAGGGGGGGAGAGACCCAGTACTTC.

V and J are TRBV12-3 or TRBV12-4 and TRBJ2-5; TRBD2 aligns across 8 bases. The CDR3 length is 19 residues. V trimming: 2 bases; J trimming: 4 bases; junction bases outside the gene matches: 18. Here the CDR3 reads CASSLFRGSGTLEGETQYF. DNA for the CDR3: TGTGCCAGCAGTTTATTTCGCGGTAGCGGGACCTTGGAGGGAGAGACCCAGTACTTC.

This chain links TRBV29-1 with TRBJ1-1; 7 nucleotides agree with TRBD1. V shed 8 bases and J 5 bases; nucleotides not matched to a gene: 8. From germline, CDR1 is SQVTM and CDR2 ANQGSEA. This CDR3 region has 12 residues. The CDR3 region has the DNA TGCAGCTTCCGGACAGGAGGGACTGAAGCTTTCTTT. This translates into CSFRTGGTEAFF.

This clonotype occurred many times. CDR3 sequence reads: CASSERRLYNEQFF. The CDR3 coding sequence is TGTGCCAGCAGTGAGAGGAGACTTTACAATGAGCAGTTCTTC. The chain couples TRBV2 to TRBJ2-1; no clear D. The CDR3 consists of 14 residues. CDR1 is SNHLY and CDR2 is FYNNEI in the germline V gene. Trimming shortened V by 3 bases and J by 4 bases, and 10 bases separated the two germline ends.

This clonotype was recorded many times. This chain connects TRBV7-2 to TRBJ1-6, with D unclear. This CDR3 contains 15 residues. The V end lost 5 bases, the J end lost 5 bases, and 13 bases lay between the germline ends. Germline-derived CDR1 and CDR2 are SGHTA and FQGNSA. The CDR3 nucleotides read TGTGCCAGCAGCCTAGGCACAGTCAATAATTCACCCCTCCACTTT. It specifies CASSLGTVNNSPLHF.

This clonotype turned up a few times. The chain couples TRBV6-2 or TRBV6-3 to TRBJ2-2, with D perhaps matching TRBD1 or TRBD2 (6 bases each). The CDR3 totals 15 residues. The germline CDR1 and CDR2 sequences are MNHEY and SVGEGT. Trimming cost V 8 bases and J 3 bases, with 16 bases left between them. The CDR3 loop reads CASRGLARDTGELFF. The CDR3 nucleotides are TGTGCCAGCCGGGGGCTAGCGAGGGACACCGGGGAGCTGTTTTTT.

This clonotype showed up just a few times. The V gene is TRBV6-6, the J gene TRBJ2-3; 8 nucleotides agree with TRBD2. The V gene's germline CDR1 is MNHNY and CDR2 SVGAGI (reference sequence). J lost 6 bases, V lost 2 bases, and 4 bases had no gene match. The length of the CDR3 is 14 residues. The CDR3 reads CASSYRRLADTQYF. The CDR3 bases are TGTGCCAGCAGTTACCGACGACTAGCGGATACGCAGTATTTT.

The sample holds a few counts of this clonotype. The rearrangement links TRBV12-3 or TRBV12-4 to TRBJ2-7, with D unclear. Trimming took off 3 bases at V and 7 bases at J, with 7 bases between the two ends. The CDR3 loop spans 11 amino acids. CDR3 sequence reads: CASSFQTEQYF. The CDR3 region has the DNA TGTGCCAGCAGTTTCCAAACAGAGCAGTACTTC.

At least ten counts were recorded for this clonotype. The chain recombines TRBV7-6 with TRBJ2-5; 11 bases are shared with TRBD2. Germline V gives CDR1 SGHVS, CDR2 FNYEAQ. V gave up 5 bases and J gave up 3 bases; unmatched junction bases: 5. This CDR3 is 15 amino acids long. The CDR3 protein is CASSSYSGGEETQYF. As DNA, the CDR3 is TGTGCCAGCAGCAGCTATAGCGGGGGGGAAGAGACCCAGTACTTC.

This clonotype was observed many times. This sequence joins TRBV7-9 and TRBJ2-3; the D is unclear. Germline-derived CDR1 and CDR2 are SEHNR and FQNEAQ (reference sequence). The V gene lost 1 base and the J gene lost 6 bases, with 8 bases spanning the gap. The CDR3 length is 13 residues. DNA for the CDR3: TGTGCCAGCAGCTTAGACGTCACGGATACGCAGTATTTT. It is translated as CASSLDVTDTQYF. The variable domain in full, with the rest retrieved from reference TRBV7-9 and TRBJ2-3, is DTGVSQNPRHKITKRGQNVTFRCDPISEHNRLYWYRQTLGQGPEFLTYFQNEAQLEKSRLLSDRFSAERPKGSFSTLEIQRTEQGDSAMYLCASSLDVTDTQYFGPGTRLTVL.

This clonotype has a handful of counts. V usage is TRBV12-3 or TRBV12-4 and J usage is TRBJ1-2; tentatively, D is TRBD1 (5 bases). V was clipped by 7 bases and J by 5 bases, with 14 bases between them. The CDR3 extends over 13 amino acids. This CDR3 reads CASTPGLPYGYTF. CDR3 coding DNA: TGTGCCAGCACCCCAGGGCTCCCATATGGCTACACCTTC.

This clonotype was recorded at least ten times. The genes are TRBV6-5 and TRBJ2-7; D uncertain. The CDR3 totals 14 residues. The V gene lost 2 bases and the J gene lost 0 bases, with 8 bases spanning the gap. CDR1 and CDR2 from the germline V gene are MNHEY and SVGAGI. CDR3 protein: CASSYGALSYEQYF. The CDR3 nucleotides are TGTGCCAGCAGTTACGGAGCCCTCTCCTACGAGCAGTACTTC.

This clonotype showed up many times. This sequence joins TRBV18 and TRBJ1-3; D remains unclear. V shed 2 bases and J shed 0 bases, with 11 bases lying between them. Germline V gives CDR1 KGHSH, CDR2 LQKENI. The CDR3 covers 16 residues. The CDR3 DNA follows: TGTGCCAGCTCACCAAGGGCAGTGTCCTCTGGAAACACCATATATTTT. Translation: CASSPRAVSSGNTIYF. Filled out from reference TRBV18 and TRBJ1-3, the complete variable domain reads NAGVMQNPRHLVRRRGQEARLRCSPMKGHSHVYWYRQLPEEGLKFMVYLQKENIIDESGMPKERFSAEFPKEGPSILRIQQVVRGDSAAYFCASSPRAVSSGNTIYFGEGSWLTVV.

This clonotype was found a few times. The CDR3 coding sequence is TGTGCCACTAAGGGCACCTTCAATCAGCCCCAGCATTTT. Its translation is CATKGTFNQPQHF. The rearrangement uses TRBV28 and TRBJ1-5; D ambiguous. The CDR3 runs to 13 residues. The V end was cut by 10 bases, the J end by 3 bases, with 13 bases between. Germline-derived CDR1 and CDR2 are MDHEN and SYDVKM.

This clonotype was detected many times. The V gene is TRBV5-4, the J gene TRBJ2-2, with 11 bases fitting TRBD2. Germline CDR1 and CDR2: SGHNT and YYREEE (reference sequence). This CDR3 has 16 residues. V lost 3 bases, J lost 0 bases, and 1 base stayed unmatched. CDR3 sequence: CASSSSGRTNTGELFF. The CDR3 DNA follows: TGTGCCAGCAGCTCTAGCGGGAGGACGAACACCGGGGAGCTGTTTTTT.

This clonotype was recorded a few times. The CDR3 sequence: CAISEGRGWTGELFF. CDR3 nucleotides: TGTGCCATCAGTGAGGGCAGGGGTTGGACCGGGGAGCTGTTTTTT. The V and J genes are TRBV10-3 and TRBJ2-2, with a possible D match to TRBD1 (6 bases). V lost 2 bases and J lost 5, with 12 bases in between. The V gene's germline CDR1 is ENHRY and CDR2 SYGVKD. This CDR3 is 15 amino acids long.

At least ten counts were recorded for this clonotype. The rearrangement joins TRBV2 to TRBJ2-2; D perhaps matches TRBD1 (6 bases). The V and J ends lost 6 bases and 0 bases respectively, with 11 bases between them. Germline values: CDR1 SNHLY, CDR2 FYNNEI. The length of the CDR3 is 15 residues. CDR3 loop: CASRGQYSNTGELFF. In nucleotides, the CDR3 is TGTGCCAGCAGAGGACAGTACTCGAACACCGGGGAGCTGTTTTTT.

This clonotype was seen repeatedly, ten times or more. The chain combines TRBV6-5 with TRBJ2-2; 12 bases match TRBD2. V lost 6 bases and J lost 1; bases outside the gene matches: 6. The germline CDR1 and CDR2 sequences are MNHEY and SVGAGI. This CDR3 region has 17 residues. In nucleotides, the CDR3 is TGTGCCAGCAGGAGGCTAGCGGGAGGGCAGAACACCGGGGAGCTGTTTTTT. It specifies CASRRLAGGQNTGELFF.

This clonotype was observed at least ten times. The gene calls are TRBV20-1 and TRBJ1-4, with a tentative D call TRBD1 (6 bases). The V end lost 5 bases, the J end lost 6 bases, and 16 bases lay between the germline ends. From germline, CDR1 is DFQATT and CDR2 SNEGSKA (reference sequence). CDR3 length: 14 residues. CDR3 protein: CSAQVGGPDEKLFF. For the CDR3, the DNA is TGCAGTGCTCAGGTGGGGGGGCCCGATGAAAAACTGTTTTTT.

In this sample, this clonotype turned up many times. The chain employs TRBV28 and TRBJ1-2; 9 nucleotides line up with TRBD1. The CDR3 extends over 15 amino acids. Germline trimming cut 2 bases from V and 6 bases from J; bases unmatched to any gene: 7. The germline gives CDR1 MDHEN, CDR2 SYDVKM. In DNA form, the CDR3 reads TGTGCCAGCAGTTTAACAGGGGGCGCGAGGAATGGCTACACCTTC. Translation: CASSLTGGARNGYTF.

As for this clonotype: It may be a read error: a sequence one base away is much more abundant. Here the CDR3 reads CSVSLGQGTEAFF. The CDR3 DNA is TGCAGCGTTTCCCTTGGACAGGGCACTGAAGCTTTCTTT. This chain connects TRBV29-1 to TRBJ1-1, with TRBD1 matching over 8 bases. V shed 5 bases, J shed 4 bases, and the junction held 6 bases outside the gene matches. The V gene's germline CDR1 is SQVTM and CDR2 ANQGSEA. The CDR3 sequence is 13 residues long.

The CDR3 DNA is TGTGCCAGCAGACGGGACAGATACACCGGGGAGCTGTTTTTT. It yields the protein CASRRDRYTGELFF. The chain joins TRBV2 to TRBJ2-2; 7 bases are shared with TRBD1. The junction had 4 bases not matched to a gene; V was cut back by 6 bases and J by 3 bases. CDR1 is SNHLY and CDR2 is FYNNEI in the germline V gene. CDR3 length: 14 amino acids.

This clonotype showed up many times. This chain connects TRBV7-6 to TRBJ2-7; 12 positions match TRBD2. The CDR3 covers 16 residues. CDR1 is SGHVS and CDR2 is FNYEAQ in the germline V gene. Germline trimming cut 5 bases from V and 9 bases from J; bases unmatched to any gene: 14. In DNA, the CDR3 is TGTGCCAGCAGCCCCCTGACTAGCGGGAGATCGGAGGGGCAGTACTTC. Protein product: CASSPLTSGRSEGQYF.

The chain is built from TRBV25-1 and TRBJ1-1; D gene unclear. Per the germline V gene, CDR1 is MGHDK and CDR2 is SYGVNS. The CDR3 loop spans 14 amino acids. Trimming took 1 base from V and 1 from J, leaving 7 bases between them. The CDR3 spells CASSEFRTNTEAFF. The CDR3 coding sequence is TGTGCCAGCAGTGAATTCAGGACGAACACTGAAGCTTTCTTT.

This clonotype showed up many times. The CDR3 DNA reads TGTGCCAGCACTCCCTGGCGGGGGGGGACCCAGTACTTC. It yields the protein CASTPWRGGTQYF. The gene calls are TRBV6-2 or TRBV6-3 and TRBJ2-5, with TRBD2 identical over 9 bases. CDR1 and CDR2 from the germline V gene are MNHEY and SVGEGT. The junction had 7 bases not matched to a gene; V was cut back by 7 bases and J by 7 bases. CDR3 length equals 13 residues.

In this sample, this clonotype turned up many times. The J gene is TRBJ2-3, the V gene TRBV7-9; D may be TRBD2 (6 bases). CDR1 and CDR2 (germline): SEHNR, FQNEAQ (reference sequence). The CDR3 loop spans 20 amino acids. Trimming shortened V by 1 base and J by 1 base, and 24 bases separated the two germline ends. In nucleotides, the CDR3 is TGTGCCAGCAGCTTAGTAGGTTTCGGCAGGGAGTCTAGCGGCACAGATACGCAGTATTTT. It is translated as CASSLVGFGRESSGTDTQYF.